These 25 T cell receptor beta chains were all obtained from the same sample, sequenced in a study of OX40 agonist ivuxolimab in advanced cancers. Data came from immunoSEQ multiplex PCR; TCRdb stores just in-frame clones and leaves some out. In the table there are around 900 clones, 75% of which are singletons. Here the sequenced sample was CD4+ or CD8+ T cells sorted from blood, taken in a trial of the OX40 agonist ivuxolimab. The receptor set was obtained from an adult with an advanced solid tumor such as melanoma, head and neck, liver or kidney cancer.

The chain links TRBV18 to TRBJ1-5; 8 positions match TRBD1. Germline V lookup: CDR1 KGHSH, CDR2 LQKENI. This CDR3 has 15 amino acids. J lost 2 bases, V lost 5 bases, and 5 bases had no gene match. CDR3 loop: CASSADRDGNQPQHF. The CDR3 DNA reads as TGTGCCAGCTCAGCGGACAGGGATGGCAATCAGCCCCAGCATTTT. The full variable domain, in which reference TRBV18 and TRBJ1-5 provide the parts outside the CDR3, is NAGVMQNPRHLVRRRGQEARLRCSPMKGHSHVYWYRQLPEEGLKFMVYLQKENIIDESGMPKERFSAEFPKEGPSILRIQQVVRGDSAAYFCASSADRDGNQPQHFGDGTRLSIL.

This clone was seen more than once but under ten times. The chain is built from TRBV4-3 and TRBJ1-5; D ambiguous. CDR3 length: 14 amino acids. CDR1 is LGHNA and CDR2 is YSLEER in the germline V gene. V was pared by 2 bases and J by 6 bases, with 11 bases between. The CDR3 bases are TGCGCCAGCAGCCAATCCAGCTCGGGTCAGCCCCAGCATTTT. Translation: CASSQSSSGQPQHF.

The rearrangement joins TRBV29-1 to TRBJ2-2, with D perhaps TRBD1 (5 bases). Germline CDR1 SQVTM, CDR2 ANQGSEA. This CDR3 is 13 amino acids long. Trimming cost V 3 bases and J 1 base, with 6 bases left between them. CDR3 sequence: CSVDRENTGELFF. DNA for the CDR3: TGCAGCGTTGACAGGGAGAACACCGGGGAGCTGTTTTTT.

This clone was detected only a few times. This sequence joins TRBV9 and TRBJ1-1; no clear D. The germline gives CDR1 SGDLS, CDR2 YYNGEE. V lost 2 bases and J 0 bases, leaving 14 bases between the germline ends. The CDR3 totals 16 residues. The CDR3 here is CASSVEGTMMNTEAFF. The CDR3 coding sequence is TGTGCCAGCAGCGTGGAGGGCACTATGATGAACACTGAAGCTTTCTTT.

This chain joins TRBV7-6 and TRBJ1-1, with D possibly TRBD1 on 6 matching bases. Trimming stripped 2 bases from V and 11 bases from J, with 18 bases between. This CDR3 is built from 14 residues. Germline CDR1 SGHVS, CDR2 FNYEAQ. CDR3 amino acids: CASSLPLVWGPAFF. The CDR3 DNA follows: TGTGCCAGCAGCTTACCTCTAGTTTGGGGGCCGGCTTTCTTT.

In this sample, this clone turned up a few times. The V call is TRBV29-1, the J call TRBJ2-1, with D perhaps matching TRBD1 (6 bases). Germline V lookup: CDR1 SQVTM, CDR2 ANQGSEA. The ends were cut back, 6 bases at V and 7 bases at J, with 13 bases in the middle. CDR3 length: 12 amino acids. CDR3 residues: CSVGTWSNEQFF. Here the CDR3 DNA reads TGCAGCGTGGGGACATGGTCGAATGAGCAGTTCTTC.

CDR3 protein: CASSQVEAGGDTQYF. CDR3 coding DNA: TGTGCCAGCAGCCAAGTAGAAGCGGGGGGGGATACGCAGTATTTT. The chain is built from TRBV4-2 and TRBJ2-3; 10 positions match TRBD2. Trimming cost V 1 base and J 6 bases; bases outside gene matches: 4. Germline V gene lookup returns CDR1 LGHNA and CDR2 YNFKEQ. The CDR3 sequence is 15 residues long.

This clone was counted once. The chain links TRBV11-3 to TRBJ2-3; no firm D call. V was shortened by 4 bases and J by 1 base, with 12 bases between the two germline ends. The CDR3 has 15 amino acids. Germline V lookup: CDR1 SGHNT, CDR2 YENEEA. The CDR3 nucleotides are TGTGCCAGCAGCTCGGGTAGATATGGCACAGATACGCAGTATTTT. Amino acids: CASSSGRYGTDTQYF.

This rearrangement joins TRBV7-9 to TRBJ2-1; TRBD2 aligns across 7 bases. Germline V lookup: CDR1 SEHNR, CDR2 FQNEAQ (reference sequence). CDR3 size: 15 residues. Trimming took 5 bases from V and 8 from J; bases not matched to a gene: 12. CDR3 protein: CASSPGAGALYEQFF. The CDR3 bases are TGTGCCAGCAGCCCTGGGGCGGGAGCCCTATATGAGCAGTTCTTC.

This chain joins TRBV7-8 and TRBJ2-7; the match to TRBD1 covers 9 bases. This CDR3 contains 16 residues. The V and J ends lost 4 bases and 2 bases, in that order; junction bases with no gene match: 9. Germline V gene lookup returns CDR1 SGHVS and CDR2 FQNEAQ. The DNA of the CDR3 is TGTGCCAGCAGCTCTCCGCCGGGACAGGGTGCCTACGAGCAGTACTTC. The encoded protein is CASSSPPGQGAYEQYF.

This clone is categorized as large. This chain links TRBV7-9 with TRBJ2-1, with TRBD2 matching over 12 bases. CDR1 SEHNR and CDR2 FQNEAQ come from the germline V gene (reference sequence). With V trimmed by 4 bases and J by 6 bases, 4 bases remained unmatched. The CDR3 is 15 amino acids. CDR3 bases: TGTGCCAGCAGCTCTAGCGGGAGGGGTATCAATGAGCAGTTCTTC. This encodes CASSSSGRGINEQFF.

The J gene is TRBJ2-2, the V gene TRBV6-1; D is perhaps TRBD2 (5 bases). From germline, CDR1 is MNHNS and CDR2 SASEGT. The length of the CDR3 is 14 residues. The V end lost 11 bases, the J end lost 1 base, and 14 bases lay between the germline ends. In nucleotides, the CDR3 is TGTGCCGTTTCAGTGGGGAGGAACACCGGGGAGCTGTTTTTT. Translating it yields CAVSVGRNTGELFF.

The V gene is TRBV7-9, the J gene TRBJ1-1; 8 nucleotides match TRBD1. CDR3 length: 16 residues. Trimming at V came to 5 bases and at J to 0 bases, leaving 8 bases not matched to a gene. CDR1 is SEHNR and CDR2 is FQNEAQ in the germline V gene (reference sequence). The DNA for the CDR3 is TGTGCCAGCAGCCACCCCGGACAGGGTTTGAACACTGAAGCTTTCTTT. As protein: CASSHPGQGLNTEAFF.

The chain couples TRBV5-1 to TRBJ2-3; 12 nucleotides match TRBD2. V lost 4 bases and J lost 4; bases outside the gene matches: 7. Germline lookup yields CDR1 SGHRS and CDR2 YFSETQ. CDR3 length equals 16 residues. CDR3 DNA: TGCGCCAGCAGCCCTACTCTAGCGGGAGGGCCAGATACGCAGTATTTT. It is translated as CASSPTLAGGPDTQYF.

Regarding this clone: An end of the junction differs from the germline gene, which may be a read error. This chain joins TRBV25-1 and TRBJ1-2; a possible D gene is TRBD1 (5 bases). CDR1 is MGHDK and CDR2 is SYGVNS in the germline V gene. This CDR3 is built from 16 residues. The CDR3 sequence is CASSELLNGGGKECRF. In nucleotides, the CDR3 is TGTGCCAGCAGTGAGTTACTGAACGGGGGGGGGAAGGAGTGCCGCTTC.

The CDR3 DNA sequence: TGTGCCAGCAGCTTAGCGGGGATTAACACAGATACGCAGTATTTT. This gives the protein CASSLAGINTDTQYF. The V gene is TRBV11-2, the J gene TRBJ2-3; D perhaps matches TRBD2 (5 bases). From germline, CDR1 is SGHAT and CDR2 FQNNGV. The CDR3 loop spans 15 amino acids. V lost 1 base and J 2 bases, leaving 10 bases between the germline ends.

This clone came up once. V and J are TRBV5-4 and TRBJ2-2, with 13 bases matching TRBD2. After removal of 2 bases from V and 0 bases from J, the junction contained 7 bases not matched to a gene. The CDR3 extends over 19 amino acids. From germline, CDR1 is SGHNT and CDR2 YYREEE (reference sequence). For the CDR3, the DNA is TGTGCCAGCAGCTTCGGACTAGCGGGAGTGGGGGCGAACACCGGGGAGCTGTTTTTT. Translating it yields CASSFGLAGVGANTGELFF.

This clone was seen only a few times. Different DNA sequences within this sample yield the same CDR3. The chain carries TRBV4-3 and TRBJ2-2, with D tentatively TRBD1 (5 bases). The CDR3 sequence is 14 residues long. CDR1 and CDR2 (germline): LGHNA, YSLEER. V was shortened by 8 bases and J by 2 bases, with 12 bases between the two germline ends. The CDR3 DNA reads TGCGCCAGCTCCGAAGACAGAAACACCGGGGAGCTGTTTTTT. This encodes CASSEDRNTGELFF.

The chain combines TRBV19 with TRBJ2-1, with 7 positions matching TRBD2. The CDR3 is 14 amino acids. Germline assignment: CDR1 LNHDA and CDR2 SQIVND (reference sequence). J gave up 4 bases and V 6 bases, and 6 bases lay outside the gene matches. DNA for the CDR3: TGTGCCAGTAGGGTCGCGGGAGTTTACAATGAGCAGTTCTTC. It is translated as CASRVAGVYNEQFF. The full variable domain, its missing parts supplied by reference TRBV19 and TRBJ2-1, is DGGITQSPKYLFRKEGQNVTLSCEQNLNHDAMYWYRQDPGQGLRLIYYSQIVNDFQKGDIAEGYSVSREKKESFPLTVTSAQKNPTAFYLCASRVAGVYNEQFFGPGTRLTVL.

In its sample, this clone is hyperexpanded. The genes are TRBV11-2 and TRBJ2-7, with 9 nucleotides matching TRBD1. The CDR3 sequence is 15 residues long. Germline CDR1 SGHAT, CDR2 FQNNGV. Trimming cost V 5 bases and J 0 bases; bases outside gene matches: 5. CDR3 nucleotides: TGTGCCAGCAGCCCCGACAGGGGGATCTCCTACGAGCAGTACTTC. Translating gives CASSPDRGISYEQYF.

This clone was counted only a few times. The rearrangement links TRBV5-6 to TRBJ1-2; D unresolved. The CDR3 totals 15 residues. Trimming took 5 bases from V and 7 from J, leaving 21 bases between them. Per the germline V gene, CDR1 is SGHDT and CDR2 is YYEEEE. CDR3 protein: CASSGHRTWSFGYTF. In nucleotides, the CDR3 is TGTGCCAGCAGTGGCCACCGCACTTGGAGCTTTGGCTACACCTTC.

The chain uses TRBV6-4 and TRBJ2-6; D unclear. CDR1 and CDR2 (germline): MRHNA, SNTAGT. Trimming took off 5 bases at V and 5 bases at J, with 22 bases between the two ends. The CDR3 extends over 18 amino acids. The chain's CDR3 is CASSHSSTRQSRANVLTF. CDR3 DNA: TGTGCCAGCAGTCATTCCAGCACACGACAAAGTCGGGCCAACGTCCTGACTTTC.

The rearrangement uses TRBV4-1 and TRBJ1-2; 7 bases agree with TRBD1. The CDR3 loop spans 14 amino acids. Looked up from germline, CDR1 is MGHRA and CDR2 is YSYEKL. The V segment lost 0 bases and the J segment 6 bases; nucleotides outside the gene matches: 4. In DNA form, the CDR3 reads TGCGCCAGCAGCCAAGATCATGGGACAGATGGCTACACCTTC. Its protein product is CASSQDHGTDGYTF.

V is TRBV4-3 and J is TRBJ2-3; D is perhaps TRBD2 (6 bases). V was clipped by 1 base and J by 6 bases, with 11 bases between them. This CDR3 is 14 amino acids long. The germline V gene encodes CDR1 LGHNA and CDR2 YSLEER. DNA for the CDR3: TGCGCCAGCAGCCAAGCCCCCCGGGGGGATACGCAGTATTTT. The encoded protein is CASSQAPRGDTQYF.

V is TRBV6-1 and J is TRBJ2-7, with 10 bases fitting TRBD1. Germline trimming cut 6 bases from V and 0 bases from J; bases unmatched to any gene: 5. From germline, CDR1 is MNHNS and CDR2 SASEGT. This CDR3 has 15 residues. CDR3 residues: CASREGQGPSYEQYF. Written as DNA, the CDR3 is TGTGCCAGCAGGGAGGGACAGGGGCCCTCCTACGAGCAGTACTTC.